Listed below are T cell receptor beta chains from one sample, sequenced in a study of long-term antiretroviral therapy in people with HIV. The method was immunoSEQ multiplex PCR; TCRdb's version includes in-frame clones alone and lacks a portion of them. In the table there are about 21,000 clones, 76% of which are singletons. This specimen consisted of unsorted PBMCs, obtained 0.5 years before starting antiretroviral therapy. The receptors derive from a young man with HIV. Both conserved end residues are part of each CDR3. D genes are given only for firm matches. Clone size is stated in some rows and not others, as once, few, many or a class when expanded.

TRBJ2-3 . TRBV6-1 . CASSDRSTDTQYF TGTGCCAGCAGTGATCGGAGCACAGATACGCAGTATTTT
TRBJ2-7 . TRBV29-1 . CSVEGEQLNYEQYF TGCAGCGTTGAAGGCGAACAGCTTAACTACGAGCAGTACTTC
TRBJ1-2 . TRBV25-1 . CASSESRQFPYGYTF TGTGCCAGCAGTGAATCGAGGCAGTTTCCTTATGGCTACACCTTC
TRBJ1-2 . TRBV5-6 . CASSLILVDGYTF TGTGCCAGCAGCTTGATCCTGGTCGATGGCTACACCTTC
TRBJ1-3 . TRBV6-4 . CASSNATRGNTIYF TGTGCCAGCAGTAACGCAACCAGGGGAAACACCATATATTTT
TRBJ2-1 TRBD2 TRBV11-2 . CASSPSGLGYHEQFF TGTGCCAGCAGCCCTTCGGGACTAGGGTACCATGAGCAGTTCTTC
TRBJ2-7 TRBD1 TRBV5-1 . CASSFPGQGILEQYF TGCGCCAGCTCTTTCCCGGGACAGGGTATTCTCGAGCAGTACTTC
TRBJ2-7 TRBD2 TRBV4-3 few CASSQELAGGHYEQYF TGCGCCAGCAGCCAAGAGCTAGCGGGAGGGCACTACGAGCAGTACTTC
TRBJ1-1 . TRBV25-1 . CASSEAASEAFF TGTGCCAGCAGTGAGGCGGCATCTGAAGCTTTCTTT
TRBJ2-7 . TRBV4-3 once CASSHGKGDYEQYF TGCGCCAGCAGCCATGGTAAGGGGGACTACGAGCAGTACTTC
TRBJ1-1 . TRBV9 . CASSEGPWRGTEAFF TGTGCCAGCAGCGAAGGTCCATGGAGGGGGACTGAAGCTTTCTTT
TRBJ2-3 TRBD2 TRBV4-3 . CASSQVSLAGTHTDTQYF TGCGCCAGCAGCCAAGTCTCGCTAGCGGGAACCCACACAGATACGCAGTATTTT
TRBJ2-7 TRBD2 TRBV7-9 . CASSLVAGAMYEQYF TGTGCCAGCAGCTTAGTTGCGGGAGCGATGTACGAGCAGTACTTC
TRBJ1-2 . TRBV9 once CASSVEGLGMDGYTF TGTGCCAGCAGCGTAGAAGGTCTGGGTATGGATGGCTACACCTTC
TRBJ2-1 . TRBV28 . CASSFEQEQFF TGTGCCAGCAGTTTTGAACAGGAACAGTTCTTC
TRBJ2-1 TRBD2 TRBV5-6 . CASSLGRGGSYNEQFF TGTGCCAGCAGCTTGGGGCGGGGGGGCTCCTACAATGAGCAGTTCTTC
TRBJ2-1 . TRBV7-9 . CASSSTGTRYNEQFF TGTGCCAGCAGCTCAACCGGGACACGCTACAATGAGCAGTTCTTC
TRBJ2-3 . TRBV7-2 . CASSLGPRGSTDTQYF TGTGCCAGCAGCTTAGGCCCTAGAGGGAGCACAGATACGCAGTATTTT
TRBJ1-6 TRBD1 TRBV2 few CASTSRTGTNSPLHF TGTGCCAGCACAAGCCGGACAGGGACAAATTCACCCCTCCACTTT
TRBJ2-2 . TRBV6-5 . CASSYTPDTGELFF TGTGCCAGCAGTTACACGCCTGACACCGGGGAGCTGTTTTTT